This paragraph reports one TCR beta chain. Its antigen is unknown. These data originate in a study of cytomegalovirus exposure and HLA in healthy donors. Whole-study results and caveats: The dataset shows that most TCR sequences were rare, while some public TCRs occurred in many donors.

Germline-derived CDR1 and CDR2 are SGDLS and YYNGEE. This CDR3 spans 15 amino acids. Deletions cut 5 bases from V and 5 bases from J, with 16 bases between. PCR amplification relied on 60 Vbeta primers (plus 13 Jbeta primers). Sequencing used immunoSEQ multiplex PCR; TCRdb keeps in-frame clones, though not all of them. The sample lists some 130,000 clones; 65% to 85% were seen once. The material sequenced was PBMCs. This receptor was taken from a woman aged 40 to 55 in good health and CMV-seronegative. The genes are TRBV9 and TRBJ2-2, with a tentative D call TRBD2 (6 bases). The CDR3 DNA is TGTGCCAGCAGTGAAGGGACTGCCAAAACCGGGGAGCTGTTTTTT. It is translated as CASSEGTAKTGELFF.